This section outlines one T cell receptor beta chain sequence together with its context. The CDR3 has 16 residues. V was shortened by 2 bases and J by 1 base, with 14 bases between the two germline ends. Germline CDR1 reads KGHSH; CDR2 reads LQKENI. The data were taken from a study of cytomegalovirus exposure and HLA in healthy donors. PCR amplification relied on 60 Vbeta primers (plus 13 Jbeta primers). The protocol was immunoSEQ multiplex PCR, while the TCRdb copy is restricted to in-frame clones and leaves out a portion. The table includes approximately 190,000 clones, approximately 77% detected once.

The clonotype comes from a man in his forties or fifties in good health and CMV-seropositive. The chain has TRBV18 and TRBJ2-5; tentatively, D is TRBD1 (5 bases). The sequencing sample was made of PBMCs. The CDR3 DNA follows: TGTGCCAGCTCACCAGCAGCCTTGACAGCCCAAGAGACCCAGTACTTC. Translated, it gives CASSPAALTAQETQYF.